This T cell receptor beta chain was observed in a study of shared clonotypes between healthy human individuals. Clones were read by immunoSEQ multiplex PCR, and TCRdb kept only the in-frame ones, dropping some. The sample has about 680,000 clones, 60% to 80% seen once; the top ten hold about 2%. CDR3 size: 18 residues. Trimming at V came to 3 bases and at J to 0 bases, leaving 10 bases not matched to a gene. The V gene's germline CDR1 is GTSNPN and CDR2 SVGIG (reference sequence). There are a few counts of this clone. This TCR came from a woman in her twenties or thirties in good health. The chain carries TRBV30 and TRBJ2-1; 11 positions agree with TRBD2. Source material: memory CD4+ T cells sorted from blood. Subset given: CD45RA-negative fraction. The CDR3 spells CAWREGLAVLSSYNEQFF. The CDR3 region has the DNA TGTGCCTGGAGGGAGGGACTAGCGGTACTTAGCTCCTACAATGAGCAGTTCTTC. Full variable domain (rest looked up from reference TRBV30 and TRBJ2-1): SQTIHQWPATLVQPVGSPLSLECTVEGTSNPNLYWYRQAAGRGLQLLFYSVGIGQISSEVPQNLSASRPQDRQFILSSKKLLLSDSGFYLCAWREGLAVLSSYNEQFFGPGTRLTVL.